The sample holds a few counts of the clone carrying this TCR beta chain. Its antigen is not known. The data were taken from a study of identical twins. CDR3 length equals 13 residues. Trimming removed 6 bases from V and 8 bases from J; junction bases left unmatched: 3. Germline lookup yields CDR1 SQVTM and CDR2 ANQGSEA. In TCRdb, the 5' RACE reads were re-called with MiXCR into one record per CDR3 protein. The data contain approximately 470,000 distinct CDR3 sequences, 14% of them singletons. Overall study findings and caveats: Abundant beta clonotypes from cord blood bore fewer insertions; memory repertoires lacked this pattern. In drawing conclusions, the study used cross-sectional statistical analysis and did not follow the same donors.

This sample was shared with a second study, whose subject was yellow fever vaccine responses in identical twins.

The rearrangement joins TRBV29-1 to TRBJ1-6; 11 bases agree with TRBD1. The sequence was collected from a woman in her late teens or twenties in good health. The sequencing input was CD4+ T cells sorted from blood. CDR3 sequence: CSVGDRGDSPLHF. The CDR3 DNA is TGCAGCGTCGGGGACAGGGGGGATTCACCCCTCCACTTT.